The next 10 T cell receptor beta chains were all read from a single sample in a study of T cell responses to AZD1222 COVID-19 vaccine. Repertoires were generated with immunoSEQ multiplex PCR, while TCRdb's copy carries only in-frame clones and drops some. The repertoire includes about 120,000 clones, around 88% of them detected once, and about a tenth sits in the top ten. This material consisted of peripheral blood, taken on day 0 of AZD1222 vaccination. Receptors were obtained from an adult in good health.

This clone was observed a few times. CDR3 sequence (DNA): TGTGCCAGCAGCTTAACAGGGAACGGGGGCGAGCAGTACTTC. Residues: CASSLTGNGGEQYF. This rearrangement joins TRBV7-3 to TRBJ2-7; D perhaps matches TRBD2 (6 bases). There are 14 residues in the CDR3. Looked up from germline, CDR1 is SGHTA and CDR2 is FQGTGA. Trimming shortened V by 0 bases and J by 6 bases, and 12 bases separated the two germline ends.

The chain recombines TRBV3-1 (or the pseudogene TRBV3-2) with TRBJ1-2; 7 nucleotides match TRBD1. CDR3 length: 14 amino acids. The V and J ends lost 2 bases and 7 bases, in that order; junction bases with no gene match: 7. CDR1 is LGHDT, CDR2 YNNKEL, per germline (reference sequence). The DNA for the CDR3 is TGTGCCAGCAGCCAAAGGACAGGCCAGTTTGGCTACACCTTC. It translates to CASSQRTGQFGYTF.

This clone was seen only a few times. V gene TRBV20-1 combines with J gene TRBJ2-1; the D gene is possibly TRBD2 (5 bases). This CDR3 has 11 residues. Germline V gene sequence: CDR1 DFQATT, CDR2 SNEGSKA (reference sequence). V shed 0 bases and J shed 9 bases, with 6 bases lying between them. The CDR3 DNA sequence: TGCAGTGCTAGAGAGGAGGTTGAGCAGTTCTTC. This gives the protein CSAREEVEQFF.

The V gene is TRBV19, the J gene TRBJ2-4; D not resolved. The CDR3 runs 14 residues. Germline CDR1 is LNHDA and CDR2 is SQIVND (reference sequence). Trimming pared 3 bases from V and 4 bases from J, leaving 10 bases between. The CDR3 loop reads CASSIAQTKNIQYF. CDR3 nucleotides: TGTGCCAGTAGTATCGCTCAGACGAAAAACATTCAGTACTTC.

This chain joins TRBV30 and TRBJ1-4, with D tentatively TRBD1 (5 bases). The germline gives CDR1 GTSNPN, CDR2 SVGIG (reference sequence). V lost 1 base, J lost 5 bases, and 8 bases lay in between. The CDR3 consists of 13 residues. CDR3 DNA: TGTGCCTGGAGTGGGGGGAGAAATGAAAAACTGTTTTTT. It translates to CAWSGGRNEKLFF.

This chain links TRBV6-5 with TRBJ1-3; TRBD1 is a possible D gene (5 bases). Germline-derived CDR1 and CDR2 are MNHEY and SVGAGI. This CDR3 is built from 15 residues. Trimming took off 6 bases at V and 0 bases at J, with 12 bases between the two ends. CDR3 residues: CASRDRTVSGNTIYF. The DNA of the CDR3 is TGTGCCAGCAGAGACAGAACAGTCTCTGGAAACACCATATATTTT.

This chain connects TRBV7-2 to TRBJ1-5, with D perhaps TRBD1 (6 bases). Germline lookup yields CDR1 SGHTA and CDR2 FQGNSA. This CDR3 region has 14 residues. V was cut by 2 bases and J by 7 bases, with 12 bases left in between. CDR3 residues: CASSLNRVDQPQHF. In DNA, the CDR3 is TGTGCCAGCAGCTTAAACAGGGTTGACCAGCCCCAGCATTTT.

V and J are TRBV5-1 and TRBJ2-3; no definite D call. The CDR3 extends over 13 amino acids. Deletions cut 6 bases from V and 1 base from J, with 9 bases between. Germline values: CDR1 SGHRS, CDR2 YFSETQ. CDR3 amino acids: CASNEAGTDTQYF. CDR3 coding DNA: TGCGCCAGCAATGAGGCGGGCACAGATACGCAGTATTTT. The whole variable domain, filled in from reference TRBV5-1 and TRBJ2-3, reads KAGVTQTPRYLIKTRGQQVTLSCSPISGHRSVSWYQQTPGQGLQFLFEYFSETQRNKGNFPGRFSGRQFSNSRSEMNVSTLELGDSALYLCASNEAGTDTQYFGPGTRLTVL.

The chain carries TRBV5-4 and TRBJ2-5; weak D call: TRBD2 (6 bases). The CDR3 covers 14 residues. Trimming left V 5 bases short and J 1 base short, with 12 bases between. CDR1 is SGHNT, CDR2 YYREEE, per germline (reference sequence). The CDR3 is CASSFRDFQETQYF. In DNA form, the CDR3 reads TGTGCCAGCAGTTTCCGGGACTTCCAAGAGACCCAGTACTTC.

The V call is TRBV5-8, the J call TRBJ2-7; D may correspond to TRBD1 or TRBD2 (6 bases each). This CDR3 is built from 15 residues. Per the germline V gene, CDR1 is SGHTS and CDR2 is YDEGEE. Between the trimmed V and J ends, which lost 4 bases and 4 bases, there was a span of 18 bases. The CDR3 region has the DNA TGTGCCAGCAGCCCGGCGGGCGGGACACTATACGAGCAGTACTTC. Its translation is CASSPAGGTLYEQYF.